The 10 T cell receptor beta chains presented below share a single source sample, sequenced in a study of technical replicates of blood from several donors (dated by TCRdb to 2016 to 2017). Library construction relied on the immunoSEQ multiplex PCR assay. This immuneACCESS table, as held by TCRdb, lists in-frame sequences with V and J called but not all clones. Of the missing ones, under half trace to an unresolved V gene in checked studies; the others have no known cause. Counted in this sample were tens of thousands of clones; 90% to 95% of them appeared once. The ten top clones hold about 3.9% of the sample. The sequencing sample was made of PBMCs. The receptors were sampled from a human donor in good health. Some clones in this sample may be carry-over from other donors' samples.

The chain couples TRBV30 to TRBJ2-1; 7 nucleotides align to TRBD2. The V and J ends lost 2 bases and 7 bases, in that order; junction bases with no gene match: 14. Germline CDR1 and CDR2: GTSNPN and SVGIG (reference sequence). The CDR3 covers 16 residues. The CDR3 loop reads CAWSSWTRADGNEQFF. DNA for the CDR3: TGTGCCTGGAGTTCTTGGACTAGGGCCGATGGGAATGAGCAGTTCTTC.

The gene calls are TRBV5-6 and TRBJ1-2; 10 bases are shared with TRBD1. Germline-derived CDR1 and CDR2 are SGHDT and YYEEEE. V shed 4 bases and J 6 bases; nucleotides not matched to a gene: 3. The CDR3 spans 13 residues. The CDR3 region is CASSPGTGDGYTF. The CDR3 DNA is TGTGCCAGCAGCCCCGGGACAGGGGATGGCTACACCTTC.

The CDR3 region is CASSSTGPNSPLHF. The CDR3 DNA sequence: TGTGCCAGCAGTTCGACAGGGCCTAATTCACCCCTCCACTTT. This chain connects TRBV27 to TRBJ1-6; 7 nucleotides align to TRBD1. The CDR3 spans 14 residues. Looked up from germline, CDR1 is MNHEY and CDR2 is SMNVEV (reference sequence). J was trimmed by 6 bases and V by 4 bases; bases with no gene match: 3.

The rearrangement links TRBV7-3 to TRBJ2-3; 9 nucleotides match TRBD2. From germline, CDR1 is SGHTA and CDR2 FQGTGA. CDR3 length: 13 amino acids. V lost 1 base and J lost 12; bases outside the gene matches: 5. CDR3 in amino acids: CASSLIQRGEQYF. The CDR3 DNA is TGTGCCAGCAGCTTAATTCAGCGGGGGGAACAGTATTTT.

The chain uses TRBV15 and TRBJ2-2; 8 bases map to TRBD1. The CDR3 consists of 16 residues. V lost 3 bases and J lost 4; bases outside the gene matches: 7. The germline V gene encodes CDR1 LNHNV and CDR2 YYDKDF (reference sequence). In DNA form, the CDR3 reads TGTGCCACCAGCAGTACAACAGGGGGTGGCACCGGGGAGCTGTTTTTT. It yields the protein CATSSTTGGGTGELFF.

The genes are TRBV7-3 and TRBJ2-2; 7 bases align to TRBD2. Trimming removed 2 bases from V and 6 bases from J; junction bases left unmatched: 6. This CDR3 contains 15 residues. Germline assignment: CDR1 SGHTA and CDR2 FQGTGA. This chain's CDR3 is CASSLGREYPGELFF. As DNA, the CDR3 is TGTGCCAGCAGCTTAGGGCGGGAGTACCCCGGGGAGCTGTTTTTT.

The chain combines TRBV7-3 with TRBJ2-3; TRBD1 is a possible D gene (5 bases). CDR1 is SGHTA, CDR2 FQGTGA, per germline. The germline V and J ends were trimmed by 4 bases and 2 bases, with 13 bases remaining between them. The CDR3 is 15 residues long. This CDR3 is CASSSKGQITDTQYF. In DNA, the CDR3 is TGTGCCAGCAGCTCGAAGGGGCAAATCACAGATACGCAGTATTTT.

The CDR3 DNA sequence: TGTGCCAGCAGCTCCCCAATAGGGGCAGCAGCTAACTATGGCTACACCTTC. This gives the protein CASSSPIGAAANYGYTF. The chain combines TRBV7-2 with TRBJ1-2, with a weak D call TRBD1 (5 bases). Trimming cost V 4 bases and J 0 bases, with 18 bases left between them. CDR3 size: 17 residues. Germline V gene data show CDR1 as SGHTA and CDR2 as FQGNSA.

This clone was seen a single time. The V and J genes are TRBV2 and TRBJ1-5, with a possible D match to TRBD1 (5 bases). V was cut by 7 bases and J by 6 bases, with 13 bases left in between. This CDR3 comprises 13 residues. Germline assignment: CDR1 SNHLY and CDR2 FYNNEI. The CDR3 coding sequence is TGTGCCAGCACCGGGGACGGGGGTCAGCCCCAGCATTTT. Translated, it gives CASTGDGGQPQHF.

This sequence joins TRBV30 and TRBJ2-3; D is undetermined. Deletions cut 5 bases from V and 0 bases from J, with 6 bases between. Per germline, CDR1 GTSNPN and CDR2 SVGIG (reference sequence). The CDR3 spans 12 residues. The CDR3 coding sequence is TGTGCCTGGGGAGCGAGCACAGATACGCAGTATTTT. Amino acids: CAWGASTDTQYF.